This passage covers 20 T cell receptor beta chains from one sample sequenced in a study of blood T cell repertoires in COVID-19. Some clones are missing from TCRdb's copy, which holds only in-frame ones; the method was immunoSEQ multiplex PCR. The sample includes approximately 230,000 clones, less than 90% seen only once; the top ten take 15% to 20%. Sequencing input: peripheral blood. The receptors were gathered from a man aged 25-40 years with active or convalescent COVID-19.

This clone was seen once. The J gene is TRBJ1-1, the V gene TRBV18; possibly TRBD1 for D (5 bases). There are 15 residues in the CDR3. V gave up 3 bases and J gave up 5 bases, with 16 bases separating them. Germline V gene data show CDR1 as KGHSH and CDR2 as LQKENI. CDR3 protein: CASSPVRNGGTEAFF. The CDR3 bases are TGTGCCAGCTCACCGGTTAGAAACGGGGGGACTGAAGCTTTCTTT.

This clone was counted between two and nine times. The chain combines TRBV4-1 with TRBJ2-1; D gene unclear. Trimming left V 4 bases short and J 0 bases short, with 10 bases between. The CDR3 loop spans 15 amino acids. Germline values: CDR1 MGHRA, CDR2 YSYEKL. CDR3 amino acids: CASSRLDFSYNEQFF. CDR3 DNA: TGCGCCAGCAGCCGGCTTGACTTCTCCTACAATGAGCAGTTCTTC.

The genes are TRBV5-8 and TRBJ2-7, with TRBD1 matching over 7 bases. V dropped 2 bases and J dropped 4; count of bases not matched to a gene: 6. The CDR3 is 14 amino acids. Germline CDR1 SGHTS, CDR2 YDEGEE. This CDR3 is CASSLGRGYYEQYF. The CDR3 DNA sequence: TGTGCCAGCAGCTTAGGCAGGGGGTATTACGAGCAGTACTTC. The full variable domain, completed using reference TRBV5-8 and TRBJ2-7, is EAGVTQSPTHLIKTRGQQATLRCSPISGHTSVYWYQQALGLGLQFLLWYDEGEERNRGNFPPRFSGRQFPNYSSELNVNALELEDSALYLCASSLGRGYYEQYFGPGTRLTVT.

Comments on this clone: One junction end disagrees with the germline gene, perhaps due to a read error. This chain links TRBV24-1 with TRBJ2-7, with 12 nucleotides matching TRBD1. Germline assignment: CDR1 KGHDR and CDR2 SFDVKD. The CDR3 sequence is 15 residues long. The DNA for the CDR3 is TGTGCCACCAGTGATTCGGGACAGGGGGCCTACGAGCAGCACTTC. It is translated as CATSDSGQGAYEQHF.

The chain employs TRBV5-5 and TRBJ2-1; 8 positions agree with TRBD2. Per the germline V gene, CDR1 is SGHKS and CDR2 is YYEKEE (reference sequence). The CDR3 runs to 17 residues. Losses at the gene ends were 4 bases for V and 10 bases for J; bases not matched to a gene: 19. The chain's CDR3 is CASSPLPPAGASREQFF. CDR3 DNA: TGTGCCAGCAGCCCTCTCCCCCCAGCGGGGGCCTCTAGGGAGCAGTTCTTC.

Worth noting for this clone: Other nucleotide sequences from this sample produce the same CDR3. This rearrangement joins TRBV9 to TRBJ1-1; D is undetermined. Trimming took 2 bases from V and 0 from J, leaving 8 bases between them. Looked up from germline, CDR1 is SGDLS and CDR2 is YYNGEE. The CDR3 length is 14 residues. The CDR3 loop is CASSVSGMNTEAFF. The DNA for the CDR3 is TGTGCCAGCAGCGTTTCAGGTATGAACACTGAAGCTTTCTTT.

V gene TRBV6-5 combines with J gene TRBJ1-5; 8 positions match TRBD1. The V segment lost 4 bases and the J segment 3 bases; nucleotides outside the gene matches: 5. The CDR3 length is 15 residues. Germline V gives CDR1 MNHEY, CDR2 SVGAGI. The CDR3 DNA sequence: TGTGCCAGCAGTTCGATACAGGGGGTCAATCAGCCCCAGCATTTT. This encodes CASSSIQGVNQPQHF.

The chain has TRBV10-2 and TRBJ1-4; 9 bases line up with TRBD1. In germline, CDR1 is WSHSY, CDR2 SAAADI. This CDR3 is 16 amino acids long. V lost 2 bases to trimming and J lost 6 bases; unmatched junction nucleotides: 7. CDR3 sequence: CASSEPGGTGYEKLFF. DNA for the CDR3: TGCGCCAGCAGTGAGCCGGGAGGGACAGGGTATGAAAAACTGTTTTTT.

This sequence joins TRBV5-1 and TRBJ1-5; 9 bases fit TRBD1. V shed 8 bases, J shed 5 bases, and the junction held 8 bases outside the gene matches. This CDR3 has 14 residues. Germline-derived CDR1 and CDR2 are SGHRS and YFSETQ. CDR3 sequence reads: CARLDRQGDQPQHF. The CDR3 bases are TGCGCCAGACTCGATCGACAGGGGGATCAGCCCCAGCATTTT.

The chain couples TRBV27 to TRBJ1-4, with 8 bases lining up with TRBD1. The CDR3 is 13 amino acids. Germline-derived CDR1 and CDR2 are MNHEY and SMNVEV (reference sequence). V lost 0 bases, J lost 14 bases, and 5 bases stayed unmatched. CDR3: CASSLSTDRALFF. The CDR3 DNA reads TGTGCCAGCAGTTTATCGACGGACAGGGCTCTGTTTTTT.

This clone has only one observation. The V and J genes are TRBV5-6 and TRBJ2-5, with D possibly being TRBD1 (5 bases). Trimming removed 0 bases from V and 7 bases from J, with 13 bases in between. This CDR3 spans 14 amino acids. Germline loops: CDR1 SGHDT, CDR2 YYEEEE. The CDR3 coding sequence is TGTGCCAGCAGCTTGGCCACAGGCAAGGGGACCCAGTACTTC. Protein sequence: CASSLATGKGTQYF. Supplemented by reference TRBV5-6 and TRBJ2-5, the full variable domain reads DAGVTQSPTHLIKTRGQQVTLRCSPKSGHDTVSWYQQALGQGPQFIFQYYEEEERQRGNFPDRFSGHQFPNYSSELNVNALLLGDSALYLCASSLATGKGTQYFGPGTRLLVL.

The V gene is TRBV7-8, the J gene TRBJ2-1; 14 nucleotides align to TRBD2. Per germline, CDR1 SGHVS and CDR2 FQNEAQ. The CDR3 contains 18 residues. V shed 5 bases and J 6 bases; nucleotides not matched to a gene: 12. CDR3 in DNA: TGTGCCAGCAGCCTCTTCTCCGGGACTAGCGGGAGAGGCAATGAGCAGTTCTTC. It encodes CASSLFSGTSGRGNEQFF.

In DNA, the CDR3 is TGTGCCAGCGGATCTCTGTTGGGGGGCAAAAACATTCAGTACTTC. It translates to CASGSLLGGKNIQYF. This chain uses TRBV28 with TRBJ2-4; the D gene is possibly TRBD2 (6 bases). The germline V gene encodes CDR1 MDHEN and CDR2 SYDVKM. V lost 8 bases and J 3 bases, leaving 17 bases between the germline ends. This CDR3 has 15 amino acids.

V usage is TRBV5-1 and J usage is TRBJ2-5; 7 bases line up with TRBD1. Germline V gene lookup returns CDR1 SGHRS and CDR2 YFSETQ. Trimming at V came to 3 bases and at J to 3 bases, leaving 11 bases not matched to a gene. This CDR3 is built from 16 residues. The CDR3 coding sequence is TGCGCCAGCAGCTCGACAGGGTATGGGCCTAAAGAGACCCAGTACTTC. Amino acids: CASSSTGYGPKETQYF.

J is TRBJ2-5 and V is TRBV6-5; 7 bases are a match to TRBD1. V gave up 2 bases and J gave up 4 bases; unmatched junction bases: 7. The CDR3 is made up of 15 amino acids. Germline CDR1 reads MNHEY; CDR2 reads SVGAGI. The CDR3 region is CASSYRDSGVETQYF. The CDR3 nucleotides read TGTGCCAGCAGTTACAGGGACAGCGGAGTAGAGACCCAGTACTTC.

CDR3 region: CASVRDSGPYEQYF. The CDR3 DNA reads as TGTGCCAGCGTTCGGGACTCGGGCCCCTACGAGCAGTACTTC. The chain couples TRBV7-9 to TRBJ2-7; tentative D call: TRBD2 (6 bases). The CDR3 contains 14 residues. Germline-derived CDR1 and CDR2 are SEHNR and FQNEAQ (reference sequence). Deletions cut 8 bases from V and 2 bases from J, with 16 bases between.

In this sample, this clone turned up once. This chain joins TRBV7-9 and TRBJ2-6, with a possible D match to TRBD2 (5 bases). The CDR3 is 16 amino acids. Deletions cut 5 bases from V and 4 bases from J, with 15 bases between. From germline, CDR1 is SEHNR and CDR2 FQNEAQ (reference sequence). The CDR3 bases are TGTGCCAGCAGCCCCCTTGAGGGAGCAGGGGCCAACGTCCTGACTTTC. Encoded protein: CASSPLEGAGANVLTF.

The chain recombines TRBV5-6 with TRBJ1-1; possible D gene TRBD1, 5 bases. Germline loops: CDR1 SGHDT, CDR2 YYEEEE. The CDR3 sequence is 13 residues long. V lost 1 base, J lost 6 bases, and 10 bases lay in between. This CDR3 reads CASSLRQGPEAFF. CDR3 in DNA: TGTGCCAGCAGCTTGAGGCAGGGCCCTGAAGCTTTCTTT.

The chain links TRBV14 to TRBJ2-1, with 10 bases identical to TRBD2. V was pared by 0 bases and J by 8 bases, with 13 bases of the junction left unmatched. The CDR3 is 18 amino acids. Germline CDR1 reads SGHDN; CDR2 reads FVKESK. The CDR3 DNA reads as TGTGCCAGCAGCCAAGATCCGGCGAGCGGGAGGGCCTGGGATGAGCAGTTCTTC. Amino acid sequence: CASSQDPASGRAWDEQFF.

CDR3 DNA sequence: TGTGCCAGCAGCCAAGGTATTCTTCGGGACACAGAGACCCAGTACTTC. Translation: CASSQGILRDTETQYF. The chain has TRBV14 and TRBJ2-5; D perhaps matches TRBD1 (6 bases). The V gene's germline CDR1 is SGHDN and CDR2 FVKESK. V gave up 1 base and J gave up 4 bases, with 16 bases separating them. CDR3 length: 16 amino acids. Full variable domain (outside the CDR3, taken from reference TRBV14 and TRBJ2-5): EAGVTQFPSHSVIEKGQTVTLRCDPISGHDNLYWYRRVMGKEIKFLLHFVKESKQDESGMPNNRFLAERTGGTYSTLKVQPAELEDSGVYFCASSQGILRDTETQYFGPGTRLLVL.